This is a list of T cell receptor beta chains from one sample in a study of shared clonotypes between healthy human individuals. Sequencing used immunoSEQ multiplex PCR; TCRdb keeps in-frame clones, though not all of them. Altogether about 1,800,000 clones are present, roughly 94% being singletons, with the ten largest covering 1% to 1.5%. Sequenced material: naive CD8+ T cells sorted from blood. The receptor source for this set is a man between 18 and 35 years old in good health. Both conserved end residues are part of each CDR3. A D gene is named only where the DNA matches it firmly. Part of the rows lack a size; the others show once, few, many or a class for expanded clones.

v_gene	abundance	j_gene	d_gene	CDR3aa	CDR3nt
TRBV21-1	-	TRBJ1-6	-	CASSARGQKRRNSPLHF	TGTGCCAGCAGCGCCCGGGGACAAAAGAGGCGTAATTCACCCCTCCACTTT
TRBV6-5	-	TRBJ2-2	-	CASTLSGWAGELFF	TGTGCCAGCACCCTTTCGGGGTGGGCCGGGGAGCTGTTTTTT
TRBV18	-	TRBJ2-5	-	CASSPGIQETQYF	TGTGCCAGCTCACCGGGGATTCAAGAGACCCAGTACTTC
TRBV9	-	TRBJ2-1	TRBD1	CASSVEDRGRGNEQFF	TGTGCCAGCAGCGTCGAGGACAGGGGCAGAGGCAATGAGCAGTTCTTC
TRBV27	-	TRBJ2-7	-	CASSLGARAYEQYF	TGTGCCAGCAGTTTAGGGGCCAGGGCATACGAGCAGTACTTC
TRBV2	-	TRBJ1-1	-	CASSGWGNTEAFF	TGTGCCAGCTCTGGTTGGGGGAACACTGAAGCTTTCTTT
TRBV6-6	-	TRBJ2-5	-	CASSYTREQFQETQYF	TGTGCCAGCAGTTACACCCGGGAGCAGTTCCAAGAGACCCAGTACTTC
TRBV10-1	-	TRBJ1-2	-	CASRFRPGDYGYTF	TGCGCCAGCAGATTCCGACCCGGAGACTATGGCTACACCTTC
TRBV9	once	TRBJ2-3	-	CASSVDGGTDTQYF	TGTGCCAGCAGCGTAGATGGGGGGACAGATACGCAGTATTTT
TRBV4-1	once	TRBJ2-7	TRBD2	CASSPLAEAYEQYF	TGCGCCAGCAGCCCACTAGCGGAAGCCTACGAGCAGTACTTC
TRBV5-1	once	TRBJ2-2	-	CASSLGRNTGELFF	TGCGCCAGCAGCTTGGGGCGGAACACCGGGGAGCTGTTTTTT
TRBV5-4	-	TRBJ2-3	TRBD2	CASRPGPGEGTDTQYF	TGTGCCAGCAGACCCGGACCCGGGGAGGGAACAGATACGCAGTATTTT
TRBV15	-	TRBJ2-7	TRBD2	CATSTRTSASYEQYF	TGTGCCACCAGCACCCGGACTAGCGCGTCCTACGAGCAGTACTTC
TRBV6-5	-	TRBJ2-3	-	CASSYDERGTDTQYF	TGTGCCAGCAGTTACGACGAGCGTGGCACAGATACGCAGTATTTT
TRBV13	-	TRBJ1-1	TRBD1	CASSLFQGQGDTEAFF	TGTGCCAGCAGCTTATTCCAGGGGCAGGGGGACACTGAAGCTTTCTTT
TRBV4-1	-	TRBJ1-3	-	CASSPLGISGNTIYF	TGCGCCAGCAGCCCACTAGGGATCTCTGGAAACACCATATATTTT
TRBV5-8	once	TRBJ1-1	-	CASSLGTLMNTEAFF	TGTGCCAGCAGCTTGGGAACACTGATGAACACTGAAGCTTTCTTT
TRBV2	-	TRBJ1-1	-	CASSEQGYFF	TGTGCCAGCAGTGAACAAGGGTACTTCTTT
TRBV27	-	TRBJ1-4	-	CASSPHEQTTNEKLFF	TGTGCCAGCAGTCCGCACGAACAGACAACTAATGAAAAACTGTTTTTT
TRBV4-1	-	TRBJ1-5	-	CASSPRATDFYQPQHF	TGCGCCAGCAGCCCCCGGGCCACGGATTTTTATCAGCCCCAGCATTTT
TRBV15	-	TRBJ2-2	-	CATSVENSNTGELFF	TGTGCCACCAGCGTCGAGAACAGCAACACCGGGGAGCTGTTTTTT
TRBV29-1	-	TRBJ1-2	-	CSVDGGHNYGYTF	TGCAGCGTTGACGGGGGACATAACTATGGCTACACCTTC
TRBV27	-	TRBJ2-1	-	CASALDPYNEQFF	TGTGCCAGCGCTTTGGATCCCTACAATGAGCAGTTCTTC
TRBV4-3	-	TRBJ2-1	TRBD2	CASSQGTSGSLHNEQFF	TGCGCCAGCAGCCAGGGGACTAGCGGGAGCCTCCACAATGAGCAGTTCTTC
TRBV7-9	-	TRBJ2-1	-	CASNLVLAEYNEQFF	TGTGCCAGCAACCTTGTGCTAGCTGAATACAATGAGCAGTTCTTC
TRBV7-2	-	TRBJ2-4	TRBD2	CASSSRPSGEEIAKNIQYF	TGTGCCAGCAGCTCCAGACCTAGCGGGGAGGAAATAGCCAAAAACATTCAGTACTTC
TRBV30	-	TRBJ1-1	-	CAWMGDVSWNTEAFF	TGTGCCTGGATGGGGGACGTCAGCTGGAACACTGAAGCTTTCTTT
TRBV30	-	TRBJ2-1	-	CAWSLVRGNEQFF	TGTGCCTGGAGTCTGGTCCGGGGCAATGAGCAGTTCTTC
TRBV4-3	-	TRBJ2-7	TRBD2	CASSDRSGGTYEQYF	TGCGCCAGCAGCGACCGTAGCGGGGGAACCTACGAGCAGTACTTC
TRBV6-1	-	TRBJ2-7	-	CASSDLKDIDSYEQYF	TGTGCCAGCAGTGACCTTAAGGACATCGACTCCTACGAGCAGTACTTC
TRBV6-1	few	TRBJ1-6	-	CASSEAQQGNSPLHF	TGTGCCAGCAGTGAAGCTCAACAGGGCAACTCACCCCTCCACTTT
TRBV28	-	TRBJ2-7	-	CASSLSGRGYEQYF	TGTGCCAGCAGTTTGAGTGGGCGCGGCTACGAGCAGTACTTC
TRBV9	-	TRBJ2-3	-	CASSPLSTDTQYF	TGTGCCAGCAGCCCCCTCAGCACAGATACGCAGTATTTT
TRBV2	-	TRBJ2-3	TRBD2	CASRGPGLAGGTDTQYF	TGTGCCAGCAGGGGCCCGGGACTAGCGGGGGGCACAGATACGCAGTATTTT
TRBV4-2	-	TRBJ2-1	TRBD2	CASSYHSGGQNNEQFF	TGTGCCAGCAGCTACCATAGCGGGGGGCAAAACAATGAGCAGTTCTTC
TRBV6-1	once	TRBJ1-3	-	CASSDLWESGNTIYF	TGTGCCAGCAGTGACCTTTGGGAGTCCGGAAACACCATATATTTT
TRBV13	-	TRBJ2-1	TRBD1	CASSLTGGSYNEQFF	TGTGCCAGCAGCTTGACAGGGGGCTCCTACAATGAGCAGTTCTTC
TRBV27	-	TRBJ1-5	-	CASSLGQFSNQPQHF	TGTGCCAGCAGTTTGGGACAATTTAGCAATCAGCCCCAGCATTTT
TRBV7-2	-	TRBJ1-2	TRBD1	CASSFTGGSYGYTF	TGTGCCAGCAGCTTTACAGGGGGATCCTATGGCTACACCTTC
TRBV5-1	-	TRBJ1-1	-	CASSLVEQPNTEAFF	TGCGCCAGCAGCTTGGTGGAGCAACCGAACACTGAAGCTTTCTTT
TRBV4-2	-	TRBJ1-1	-	CASSQDEGMNTEAFF	TGTGCCAGCAGCCAAGATGAGGGGATGAACACTGAAGCTTTCTTT
TRBV18	-	TRBJ2-6	-	CASSPLQGLSLSGANVLTF	TGTGCCAGCTCACCGCTCCAGGGACTCTCCCTATCTGGGGCCAACGTCCTGACTTTC
TRBV18	-	TRBJ1-4	-	CASSSRDGGEKLFF	TGTGCCAGCTCAAGCCGGGACGGTGGGGAAAAACTGTTTTTT
TRBV27	-	TRBJ1-4	TRBD1	CASSKDREGTNEKLFF	TGTGCCAGCAGTAAGGACAGGGAAGGAACTAATGAAAAACTGTTTTTT
TRBV27	-	TRBJ2-1	TRBD1	CASSLEGAGNEQFF	TGTGCCAGCAGTTTAGAGGGGGCGGGCAATGAGCAGTTCTTC
TRBV6-5	-	TRBJ2-7	TRBD2	CASKWTSSLEQYF	TGTGCCAGCAAGTGGACTAGTTCCCTTGAGCAGTACTTC
TRBV5-4	-	TRBJ2-7	-	CASSTDGGLWGYEQYF	TGTGCCAGCAGCACGGACGGGGGATTGTGGGGGTACGAGCAGTACTTC
TRBV25-1	-	TRBJ1-5	-	CASSELWNQPQHF	TGTGCCAGCAGTGAATTGTGGAATCAGCCCCAGCATTTT
TRBV10-3	few	TRBJ1-6	TRBD1	CAISNGQGDNSPLHF	TGTGCCATCAGTAATGGACAGGGTGATAATTCACCCCTCCACTTT
TRBV7-6	-	TRBJ2-2	TRBD2	CASSHERDGVKGELFF	TGTGCCAGCAGCCATGAGCGGGACGGGGTGAAGGGGGAGCTGTTTTTT
TRBV4-3	-	TRBJ2-2	-	CASSLLGNTGELFF	TGCGCCAGCAGCCTGTTGGGGAACACCGGGGAGCTGTTTTTT
TRBV5-4	-	TRBJ2-5	-	CASSLGGQETQYF	TGTGCCAGCAGCTTGGGGGGCCAAGAGACCCAGTACTTC
TRBV19	-	TRBJ1-1	-	CASAQRGVGTEAFF	TGTGCCAGCGCTCAACGGGGGGTGGGCACTGAAGCTTTCTTT
TRBV27	once	TRBJ2-7	-	CASSPRAGTSYEQYF	TGTGCCAGCAGCCCTCGGGCAGGGACAAGCTACGAGCAGTACTTC
TRBV7-2	-	TRBJ2-3	TRBD2	CASSSSGGFADTQYF	TGTGCCAGCAGCTCTAGCGGGGGGTTCGCAGATACGCAGTATTTT